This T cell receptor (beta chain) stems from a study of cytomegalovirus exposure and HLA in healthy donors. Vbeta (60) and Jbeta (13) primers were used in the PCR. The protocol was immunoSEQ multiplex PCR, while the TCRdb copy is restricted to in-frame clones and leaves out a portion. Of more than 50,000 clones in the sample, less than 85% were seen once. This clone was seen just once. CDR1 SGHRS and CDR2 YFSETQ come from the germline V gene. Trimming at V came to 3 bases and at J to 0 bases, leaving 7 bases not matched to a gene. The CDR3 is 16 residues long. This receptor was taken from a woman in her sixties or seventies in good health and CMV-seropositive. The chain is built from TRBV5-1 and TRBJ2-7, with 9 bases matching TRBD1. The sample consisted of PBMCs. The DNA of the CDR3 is TGCGCCAGCAGCTGGGACAGGACAGGGGTCTCCTACGAGCAGTACTTC. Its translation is CASSWDRTGVSYEQYF.